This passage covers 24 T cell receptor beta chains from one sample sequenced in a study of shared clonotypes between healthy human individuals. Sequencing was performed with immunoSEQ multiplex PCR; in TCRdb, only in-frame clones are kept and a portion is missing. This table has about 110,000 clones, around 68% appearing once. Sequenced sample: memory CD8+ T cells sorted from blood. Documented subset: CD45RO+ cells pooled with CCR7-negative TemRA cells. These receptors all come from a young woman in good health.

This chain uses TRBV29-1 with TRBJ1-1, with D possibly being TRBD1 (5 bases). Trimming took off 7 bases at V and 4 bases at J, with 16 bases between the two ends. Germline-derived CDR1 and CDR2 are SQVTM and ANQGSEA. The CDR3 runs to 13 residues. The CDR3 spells CSGSPRAGTEAFF. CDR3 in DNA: TGCAGCGGTTCTCCCAGGGCGGGCACTGAAGCTTTCTTT.

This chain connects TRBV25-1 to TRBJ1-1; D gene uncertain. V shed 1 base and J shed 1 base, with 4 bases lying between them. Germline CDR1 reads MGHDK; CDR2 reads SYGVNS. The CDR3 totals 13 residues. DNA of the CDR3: TGTGCCAGCAGTGAATTAGGGAACACTGAAGCTTTCTTT. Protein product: CASSELGNTEAFF.

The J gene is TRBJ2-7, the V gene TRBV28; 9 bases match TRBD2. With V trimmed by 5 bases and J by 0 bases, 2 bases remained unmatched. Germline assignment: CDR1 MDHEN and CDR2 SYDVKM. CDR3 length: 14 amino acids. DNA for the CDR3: TGTGCCAGCAGTCCTAGCGGGAACTCCTACGAGCAGTACTTC. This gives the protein CASSPSGNSYEQYF. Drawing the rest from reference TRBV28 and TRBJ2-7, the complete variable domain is DVKVTQSSRYLVKRTGEKVFLECVQDMDHENMFWYRQDPGLGLRLIYFSYDVKMKEKGDIPEGYSVSREKKERFSLILESASTNQTSMYLCASSPSGNSYEQYFGPGTRLTVT.

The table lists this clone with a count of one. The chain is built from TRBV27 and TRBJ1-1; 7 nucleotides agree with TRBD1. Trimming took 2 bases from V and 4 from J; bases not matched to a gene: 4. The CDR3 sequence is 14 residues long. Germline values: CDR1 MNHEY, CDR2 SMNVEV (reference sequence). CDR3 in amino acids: CASSLRQGGTEAFF. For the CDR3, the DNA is TGTGCCAGCAGTTTAAGGCAGGGGGGCACTGAAGCTTTCTTT.

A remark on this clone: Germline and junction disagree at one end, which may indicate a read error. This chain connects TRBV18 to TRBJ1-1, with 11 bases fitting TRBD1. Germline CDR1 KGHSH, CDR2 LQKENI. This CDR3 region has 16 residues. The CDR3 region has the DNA TGTTCCAGCTCACCCTTCGGGGACAGGGGGGGGACTGAAGCTTTCTTT. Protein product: CSSSPFGDRGGTEAFF.

CDR3 nucleotides: TGTGCCACTCTCGGTGGTCGGGGAACCTACAATGAGCAGTTCTTC. Protein product: CATLGGRGTYNEQFF. The rearrangement links TRBV6-1 to TRBJ2-1; a possible D gene is TRBD2 (5 bases). With 10 bases removed from V and 2 bases from J, the gap between germline ends came to 18 bases. The germline V gene encodes CDR1 MNHNS and CDR2 SASEGT. The CDR3 loop spans 15 amino acids.

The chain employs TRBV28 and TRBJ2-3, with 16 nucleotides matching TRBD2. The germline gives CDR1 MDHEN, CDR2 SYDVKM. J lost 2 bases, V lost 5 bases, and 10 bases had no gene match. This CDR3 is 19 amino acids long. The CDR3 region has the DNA TGTGCCAGCAGTGAGGTGTGGGGACTAGCGGGAGGGGCCACAGATACGCAGTATTTT. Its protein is CASSEVWGLAGGATDTQYF.

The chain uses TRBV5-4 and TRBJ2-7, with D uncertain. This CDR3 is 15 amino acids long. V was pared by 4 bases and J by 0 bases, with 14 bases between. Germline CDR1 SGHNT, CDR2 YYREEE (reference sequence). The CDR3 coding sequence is TGTGCCAGCAGCGCTAGGGTTCTGGGCTCCTACGAGCAGTACTTC. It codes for CASSARVLGSYEQYF.

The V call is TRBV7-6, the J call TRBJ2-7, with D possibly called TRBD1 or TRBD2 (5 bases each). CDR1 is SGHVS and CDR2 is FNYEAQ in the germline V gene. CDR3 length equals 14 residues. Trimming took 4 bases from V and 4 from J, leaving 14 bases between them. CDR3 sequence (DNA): TGTGCCAGCAGCTCCGCCGGGACGGTTTACGAGCAGTACTTC. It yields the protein CASSSAGTVYEQYF.

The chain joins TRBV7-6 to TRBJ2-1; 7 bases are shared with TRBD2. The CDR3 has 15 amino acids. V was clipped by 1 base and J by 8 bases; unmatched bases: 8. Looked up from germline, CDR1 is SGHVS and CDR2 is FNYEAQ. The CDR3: CASSLGAGLGYEQFF. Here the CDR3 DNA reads TGTGCCAGCAGCTTAGGAGCCGGACTAGGATATGAGCAGTTCTTC.

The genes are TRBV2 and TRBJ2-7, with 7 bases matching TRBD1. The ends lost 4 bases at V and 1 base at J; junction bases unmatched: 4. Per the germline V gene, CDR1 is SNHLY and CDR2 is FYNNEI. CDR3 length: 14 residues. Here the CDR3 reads CASSGGTASYEQYF. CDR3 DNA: TGTGCCAGCAGTGGTGGGACAGCTTCCTACGAGCAGTACTTC.

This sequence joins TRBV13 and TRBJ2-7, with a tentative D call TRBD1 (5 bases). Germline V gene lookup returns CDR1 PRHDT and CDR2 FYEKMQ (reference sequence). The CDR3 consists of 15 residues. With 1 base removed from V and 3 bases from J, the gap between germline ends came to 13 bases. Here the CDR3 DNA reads TGTGCCAGCAGCTTAGAGGGTGGGGCACACTACGAGCAGTACTTC. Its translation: CASSLEGGAHYEQYF.

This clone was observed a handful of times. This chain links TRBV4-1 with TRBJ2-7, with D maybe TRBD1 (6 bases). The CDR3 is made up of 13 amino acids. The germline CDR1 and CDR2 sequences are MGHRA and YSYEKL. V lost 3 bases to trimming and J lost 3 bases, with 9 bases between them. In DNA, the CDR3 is TGCGCCAGCAGCCAGGAACAGGGCTACGAGCAGTACTTC. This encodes CASSQEQGYEQYF.

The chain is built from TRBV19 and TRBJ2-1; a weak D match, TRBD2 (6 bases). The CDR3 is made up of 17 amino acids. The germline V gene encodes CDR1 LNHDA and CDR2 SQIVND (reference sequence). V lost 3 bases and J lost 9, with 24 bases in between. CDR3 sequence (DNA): TGTGCCAGTAGTATCCCCCCGGGGAGGAAGGAATTCAGTGAGCAGTTCTTC. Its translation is CASSIPPGRKEFSEQFF. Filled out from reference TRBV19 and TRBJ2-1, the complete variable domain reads DGGITQSPKYLFRKEGQNVTLSCEQNLNHDAMYWYRQDPGQGLRLIYYSQIVNDFQKGDIAEGYSVSREKKESFPLTVTSAQKNPTAFYLCASSIPPGRKEFSEQFFGPGTRLTVL.

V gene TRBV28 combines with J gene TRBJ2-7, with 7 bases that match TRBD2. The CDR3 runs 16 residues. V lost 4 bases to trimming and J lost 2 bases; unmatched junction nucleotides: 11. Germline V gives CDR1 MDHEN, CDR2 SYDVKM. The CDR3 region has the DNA TGTGCCAGCAGTTCCTTCCCCGGGACTAACACCTACGAGCAGTACTTC. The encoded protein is CASSSFPGTNTYEQYF. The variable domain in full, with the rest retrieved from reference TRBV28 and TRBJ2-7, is DVKVTQSSRYLVKRTGEKVFLECVQDMDHENMFWYRQDPGLGLRLIYFSYDVKMKEKGDIPEGYSVSREKKERFSLILESASTNQTSMYLCASSSFPGTNTYEQYFGPGTRLTVT.

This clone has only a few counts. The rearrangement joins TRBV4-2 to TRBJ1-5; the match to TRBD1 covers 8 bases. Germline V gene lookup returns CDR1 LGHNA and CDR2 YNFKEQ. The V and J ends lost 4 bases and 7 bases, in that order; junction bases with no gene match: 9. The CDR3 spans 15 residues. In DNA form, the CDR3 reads TGTGCCAGCAGCCCACACAGGGGGTCGGGGCAGCCCCAGCATTTT. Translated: CASSPHRGSGQPQHF.

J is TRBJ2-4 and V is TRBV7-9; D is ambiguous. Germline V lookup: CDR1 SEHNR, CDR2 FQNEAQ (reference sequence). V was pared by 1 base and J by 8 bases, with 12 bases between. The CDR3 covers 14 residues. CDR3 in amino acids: CASSLVNHGDIQYF. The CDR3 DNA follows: TGTGCCAGCAGCTTAGTTAATCATGGGGACATTCAGTACTTC.

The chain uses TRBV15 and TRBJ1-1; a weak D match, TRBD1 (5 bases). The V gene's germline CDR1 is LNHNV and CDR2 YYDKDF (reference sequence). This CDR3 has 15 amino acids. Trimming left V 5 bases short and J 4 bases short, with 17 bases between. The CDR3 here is CATSGGAGFTTEAFF. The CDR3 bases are TGTGCCACCAGCGGCGGGGCAGGGTTTACCACTGAAGCTTTCTTT.

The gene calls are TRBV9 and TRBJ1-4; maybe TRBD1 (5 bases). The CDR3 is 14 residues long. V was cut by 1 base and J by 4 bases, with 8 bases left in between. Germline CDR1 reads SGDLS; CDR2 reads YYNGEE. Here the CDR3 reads CASSVWGGNEKLFF. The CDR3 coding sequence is TGTGCCAGCAGCGTATGGGGGGGTAATGAAAAACTGTTTTTT.

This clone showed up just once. CDR3 bases: TGTGCCAGCAGCTTATCTATCCCGAACACCGGGGAGCTGTTTTTT. Translating gives CASSLSIPNTGELFF. The J gene is TRBJ2-2, the V gene TRBV7-2; D is ambiguous. The CDR3 loop spans 15 amino acids. Trimming left V 2 bases short and J 0 bases short, with 7 bases between. CDR1 and CDR2 (germline): SGHTA, FQGNSA.

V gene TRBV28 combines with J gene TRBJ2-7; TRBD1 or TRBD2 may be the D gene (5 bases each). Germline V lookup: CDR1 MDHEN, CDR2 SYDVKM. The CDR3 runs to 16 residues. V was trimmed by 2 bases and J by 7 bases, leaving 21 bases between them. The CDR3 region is CASSLVGGEGPGEQYF. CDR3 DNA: TGTGCCAGCAGTTTAGTCGGCGGTGAGGGCCCAGGGGAGCAGTACTTC.

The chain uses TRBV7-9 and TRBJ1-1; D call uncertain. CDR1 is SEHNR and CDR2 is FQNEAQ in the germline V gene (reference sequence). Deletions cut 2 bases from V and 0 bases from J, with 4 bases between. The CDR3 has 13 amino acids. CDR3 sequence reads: CASSLYLNTEAFF. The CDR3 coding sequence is TGTGCCAGCAGCTTATATCTGAACACTGAAGCTTTCTTT.

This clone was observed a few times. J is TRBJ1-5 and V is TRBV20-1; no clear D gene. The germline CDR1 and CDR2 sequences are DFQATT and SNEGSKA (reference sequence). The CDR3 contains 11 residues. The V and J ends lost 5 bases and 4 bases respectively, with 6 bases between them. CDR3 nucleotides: TGCAGTGCTGGGAGGAATCAGCCCCAGCATTTT. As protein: CSAGRNQPQHF.

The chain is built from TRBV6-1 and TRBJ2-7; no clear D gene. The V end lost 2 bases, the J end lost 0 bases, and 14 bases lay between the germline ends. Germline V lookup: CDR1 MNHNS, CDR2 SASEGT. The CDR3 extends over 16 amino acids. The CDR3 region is CASSEIGAVSSYEQYF. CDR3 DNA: TGTGCCAGCAGTGAAATCGGTGCAGTAAGCTCCTACGAGCAGTACTTC.